This is a list of T cell receptor beta chains from one sample in a study of blood T cell repertoires in COVID-19. Repertoires were generated with immunoSEQ multiplex PCR, while TCRdb's copy carries only in-frame clones and drops some. This table has around 120,000 clones, 69% appearing once. The source material was peripheral blood. The receptor set was obtained from an elderly man with acute or convalescent COVID-19. Each CDR3 is given with its conserved first and last residue. A D gene is named only where the DNA matches it firmly. The size of a clone is reported for some rows only, either as once, few or many, or as a class for expanded clones.

j_gene,v_gene,d_gene,abundance,CDR3aa,CDR3nt
TRBJ2-3,TRBV18,TRBD2,.,CASSPQRGIADTQYF,TGTGCCAGCTCACCTCAGCGGGGGATAGCAGATACGCAGTATTTT
TRBJ2-7,TRBV29-1,TRBD2,.,CSVRGRESSYEQYF,TGCAGCGTTAGAGGGCGGGAGAGCTCCTACGAGCAGTACTTC
TRBJ1-6,TRBV27,.,.,CASSLRGEGTSGGSPLHF,TGTGCCAGCAGTTTACGAGGGGAAGGGACATCGGGAGGTTCACCCCTCCACTTT
TRBJ2-7,TRBV4-1,.,.,CASSHAGRGIYEQYF,TGCGCCAGCAGCCATGCGGGACGGGGGATCTACGAGCAGTACTTC
TRBJ1-5,TRBV7-9,.,.,CASSLGTGGLGPQHF,TGTGCCAGCAGCTTAGGAACGGGGGGCCTAGGGCCCCAGCATTTT
TRBJ2-3,TRBV9,.,.,CARTGEASTDTQYF,TGTGCCAGAACAGGAGAGGCGAGCACAGATACGCAGTATTTT
TRBJ2-7,TRBV12-3/TRBV12-4,TRBD1,.,CASRGTGYEQYF,TGTGCCAGCAGGGGGACAGGGTACGAGCAGTACTTC
TRBJ2-7,TRBV18,.,once,CASSPGGASYEQYF,TGTGCCAGCTCACCGGGTGGGGCGTCCTACGAGCAGTACTTC
TRBJ1-1,TRBV7-2,TRBD1,.,CASRSRTGMNTEAFF,TGTGCCAGCAGATCTAGGACAGGGATGAACACTGAAGCTTTCTTT
TRBJ2-1,TRBV19,.,.,CASSIGLELFF,TGTGCCAGTAGTATTGGTCTAGAGCTGTTCTTC
TRBJ2-1,TRBV7-9,TRBD1,.,CASSLDRGWNEQFF,TGTGCCAGCAGCCTGGACAGGGGGTGGAATGAGCAGTTCTTC
TRBJ2-6,TRBV14,.,few,CASSQVGGLGANVLTF,TGTGCCAGCAGCCAGGTCGGAGGACTCGGGGCCAACGTCCTGACTTTC
TRBJ1-4,TRBV2,.,once,CASSLTGREKLFF,TGTGCCAGCAGCCTGACAGGTCGCGAAAAACTGTTTTTT
TRBJ1-2,TRBV6-5,.,.,CASMQGFFYGYTF,TGTGCCAGCATGCAGGGTTTTTTCTATGGCTACACCTTC
TRBJ1-3,TRBV5-4,.,.,CASTPGGDTGNTIYF,TGTGCCAGCACCCCCGGGGGGGATACTGGAAACACCATATATTTT
TRBJ2-1,TRBV10-3,TRBD1,.,CATGQATYNEQFF,TGTGCCACTGGACAGGCTACCTACAATGAGCAGTTCTTC
TRBJ2-1,TRBV19,.,.,CASSIGWGGEQFF,TGTGCCAGTAGTATTGGATGGGGCGGTGAGCAGTTCTTC
TRBJ1-4,TRBV23-1,TRBD1,.,CASTKQGRKLFF,TGCGCCAGCACGAAACAGGGGAGAAAACTGTTTTTT
TRBJ1-5,TRBV28,.,.,CASSHATGPAGDQPQHF,TGTGCCAGCAGTCACGCCACGGGCCCCGCGGGGGATCAGCCCCAGCATTTT
TRBJ2-5,TRBV15,TRBD2,.,CATSRSKGLAGGTQYF,TGTGCCACCAGCAGATCCAAGGGACTAGCGGGTGGGACCCAGTACTTC